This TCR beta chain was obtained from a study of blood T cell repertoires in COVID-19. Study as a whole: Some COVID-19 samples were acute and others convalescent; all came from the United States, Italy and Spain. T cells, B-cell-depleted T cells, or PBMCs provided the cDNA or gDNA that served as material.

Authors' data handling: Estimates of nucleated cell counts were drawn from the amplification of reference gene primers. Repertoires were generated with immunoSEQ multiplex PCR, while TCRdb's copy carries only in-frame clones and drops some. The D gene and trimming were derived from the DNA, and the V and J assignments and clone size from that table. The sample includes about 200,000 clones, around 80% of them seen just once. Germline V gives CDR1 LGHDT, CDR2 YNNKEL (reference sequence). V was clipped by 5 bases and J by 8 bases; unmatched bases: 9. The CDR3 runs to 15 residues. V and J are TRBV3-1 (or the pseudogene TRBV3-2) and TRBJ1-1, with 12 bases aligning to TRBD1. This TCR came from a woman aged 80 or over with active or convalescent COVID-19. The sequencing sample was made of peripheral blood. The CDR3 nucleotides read TGTGCCAGCAGCTCGGGACAGGGGGCCCCTATCGAAGCTTTCTTT. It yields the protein CASSSGQGAPIEAFF.